One and the same sample provided the 14 T cell receptor beta chains below, sequenced in a study of chemoradiotherapy in HPV16-positive cancers. Clones were sequenced by immunoSEQ multiplex PCR, and TCRdb holds only the in-frame ones, with some missing. The data hold 7,000 to 7,500 clones, with roughly four fifths observed a single time. The source material was tumor tissue, sampled from a patient who underwent chemoradiotherapy. Source of these receptors: a human donor with HPV-associated anogenital cancer.

The chain uses TRBV4-3 and TRBJ2-3; 7 bases map to TRBD1. The germline CDR1 and CDR2 sequences are LGHNA and YSLEER. This CDR3 region has 16 residues. J gave up 0 bases and V 0 bases, and 3 bases lay outside the gene matches. In nucleotides, the CDR3 is TGCGCCAGCAGCCAAGACTGGGGACAGAGCACAGATACGCAGTATTTT. This encodes CASSQDWGQSTDTQYF.

The V call is TRBV10-3, the J call TRBJ1-2; no clear D. V lost 3 bases, J lost 5 bases, and 10 bases lay in between. Germline-derived CDR1 and CDR2 are ENHRY and SYGVKD. The CDR3 is 13 residues long. DNA of the CDR3: TGTGCCATCAGTGAATCACGGGAATATGGCTACACCTTC. Translated: CAISESREYGYTF.

In its sample, this clone was seen a few times. The chain couples TRBV19 to TRBJ2-3, with 8 bases matching TRBD1. Looked up from germline, CDR1 is LNHDA and CDR2 is SQIVND (reference sequence). The junction had 3 bases not matched to a gene; V was cut back by 3 bases and J by 4 bases. The CDR3 loop spans 14 amino acids. The DNA of the CDR3 is TGTGCCAGTAGTATCAGGGGGCGTTCAGATACGCAGTATTTT. This encodes CASSIRGRSDTQYF.

The chain links TRBV30 to TRBJ2-7; D gene ambiguous. Germline V gives CDR1 GTSNPN, CDR2 SVGIG (reference sequence). V was clipped by 3 bases and J by 2 bases, with 8 bases between them. The CDR3 runs 12 residues. The CDR3 nucleotides are TGTGCCTGGAGACAGAACCCCTACGAGCAGTACTTC. Its translation: CAWRQNPYEQYF. The variable domain in full, completed from reference TRBV30 and TRBJ2-7, reads SQTIHQWPATLVQPVGSPLSLECTVEGTSNPNLYWYRQAAGRGLQLLFYSVGIGQISSEVPQNLSASRPQDRQFILSSKKLLLSDSGFYLCAWRQNPYEQYFGPGTRLTVT.

The rearrangement joins TRBV6-5 to TRBJ2-1; D may be TRBD2 (6 bases). V was clipped by 4 bases and J by 4 bases, with 8 bases between them. The CDR3 covers 13 residues. CDR1 and CDR2 (germline): MNHEY, SVGAGI. In DNA, the CDR3 is TGTGCCAGCAGTTTTAGCGGTTACAATGAGCAGTTCTTC. It encodes CASSFSGYNEQFF.

The chain uses TRBV4-3 and TRBJ2-4; 7 nucleotides align to TRBD2. V was pared by 0 bases and J by 0 bases, with 17 bases of the junction left unmatched. From germline, CDR1 is LGHNA and CDR2 YSLEER. CDR3 size: 21 residues. CDR3 sequence: CASSQEGREGRSNIAKNIQYF. CDR3 nucleotide sequence: TGCGCCAGCAGCCAAGAGGGAAGGGAGGGTCGCTCGAACATAGCCAAAAACATTCAGTACTTC.

This CDR3 reads CASRARDRDHSPLHF. CDR3 nucleotide sequence: TGTGCCAGCAGGGCCAGAGACAGGGACCATTCACCCCTCCACTTT. The chain has TRBV6-1 and TRBJ1-6; TRBD1 matches at 7 bases. This CDR3 contains 15 residues. CDR1 and CDR2 from the germline V gene are MNHNS and SASEGT. Trimming at V came to 6 bases and at J to 8 bases, leaving 10 bases not matched to a gene.

The chain is built from TRBV18 and TRBJ2-3, with TRBD2 matching 7 bases. Per germline, CDR1 KGHSH and CDR2 LQKENI. Trimming at V came to 3 bases and at J to 4 bases, leaving 4 bases not matched to a gene. There are 14 residues in the CDR3. The CDR3 DNA reads TGTGCCAGCTCACCGGGGAGGGAGGCAGATACGCAGTATTTT. It encodes CASSPGREADTQYF.

The chain uses TRBV7-9 and TRBJ1-3; possibly TRBD1 for D (6 bases). Trimming stripped 5 bases from V and 9 bases from J, with 23 bases between. Germline lookup yields CDR1 SEHNR and CDR2 FQNEAQ (reference sequence). The CDR3 totals 16 residues. CDR3 DNA sequence: TGTGCCAGCAGCCCACAAACGACAGGCCAGGTGGTCACCATATATTTT. This codes for CASSPQTTGQVVTIYF. The whole variable domain, filled in from reference TRBV7-9 and TRBJ1-3, reads DTGVSQNPRHKITKRGQNVTFRCDPISEHNRLYWYRQTLGQGPEFLTYFQNEAQLEKSRLLSDRFSAERPKGSFSTLEIQRTEQGDSAMYLCASSPQTTGQVVTIYFGEGSWLTVV.

This clone has more than one count but fewer than ten. This chain connects TRBV27 to TRBJ2-1; D unclear. CDR1 is MNHEY, CDR2 SMNVEV, per germline (reference sequence). Between the trimmed V and J ends, which lost 3 bases and 5 bases, there was a span of 8 bases. This CDR3 is 13 amino acids long. The CDR3 nucleotides are TGTGCCAGCAGTTTCTCTCTGAACAATGAGCAGTTCTTC. Protein product: CASSFSLNNEQFF.

This clone is termed medium-sized (0.01 to 0.1%). The rearrangement uses TRBV28 and TRBJ1-2; TRBD1 matches at 7 bases. The germline gives CDR1 MDHEN, CDR2 SYDVKM. V dropped 7 bases and J dropped 4; count of bases not matched to a gene: 6. This CDR3 is 13 amino acids long. In nucleotides, the CDR3 is TGTGCCAGCATAGGGACAGCCCTCTATGGCTACACCTTC. Protein sequence: CASIGTALYGYTF.

This clone was counted only a few times. V is TRBV4-3 and J is TRBJ1-3; D remains ambiguous. Germline V gives CDR1 LGHNA, CDR2 YSLEER. Trimming took off 0 bases at V and 0 bases at J, with 6 bases between the two ends. The CDR3 runs 15 residues. This CDR3 reads CASSQEIDSGNTIYF. CDR3 nucleotide sequence: TGCGCCAGCAGCCAAGAAATCGACTCTGGAAACACCATATATTTT.

This clone was counted only a few times. The CDR3 sequence is CASRAGLAGGNTGELFF. The CDR3 DNA follows: TGTGCCAGCAGAGCGGGACTAGCGGGAGGGAACACCGGGGAGCTGTTTTTT. The chain carries TRBV5-4 and TRBJ2-2; 15 bases are a match to TRBD2. V lost 5 bases and J lost 1; bases outside the gene matches: 3. Germline V gene lookup returns CDR1 SGHNT and CDR2 YYREEE (reference sequence). The CDR3 is 17 residues long. Supplemented by reference TRBV5-4 and TRBJ2-2, the full variable domain reads ETGVTQSPTHLIKTRGQQVTLRCSSQSGHNTVSWYQQALGQGPQFIFQYYREEENGRGNFPPRFSGLQFPNYSSELNVNALELDDSALYLCASRAGLAGGNTGELFFGEGSRLTVL.

The gene calls are TRBV19 and TRBJ1-1; D ambiguous. This CDR3 contains 12 residues. CDR1 and CDR2 (germline): LNHDA, SQIVND (reference sequence). The germline V and J ends were trimmed by 9 bases and 1 base, with 9 bases remaining between them. The CDR3 loop reads CASRMGNTEAFF. DNA of the CDR3: TGTGCCAGCCGAATGGGGAACACTGAAGCTTTCTTT.